What follows describes a single T cell receptor beta chain. Its matching antigen is unknown. The data were obtained in a study of Tregs in tolerant kidney transplant recipients. Findings and caveats of the study: Validation in larger populations is needed because few patients were studied. Expanding Tregs on activated donor B cells appeared to best identify donor-specific TCRbeta clones.

The CDR3 is 16 amino acids. Germline lookup yields CDR1 SGHTA and CDR2 FQGNSA. After removal of 7 bases from V and 9 bases from J, the junction contained 10 bases not matched to a gene. Generated by immunoSEQ multiplex PCR, the TCRdb table keeps only in-frame clones and is missing some. Among over 950 clones listed, approximately 46% were seen once. The chain combines TRBV7-2 with TRBJ2-1; TRBD2 agrees at 15 bases. The source is a human donor in good health. Sequences were obtained from Tregs from blood cultured with allogeneic cells. This CDR3 reads CASKGAGGLAGGEQFF. The CDR3 DNA is TGTGCCAGCAAGGGGGCCGGGGGACTAGCGGGAGGTGAGCAGTTCTTC.